The 16 T cell receptor beta chains below were found in one sample sequenced in a study of cytomegalovirus exposure and HLA in healthy donors. The PCR had 60 Vbeta and 13 Jbeta primers. Sequencing was performed with immunoSEQ multiplex PCR; in TCRdb, only in-frame clones are kept and a portion is missing. The sample holds roughly 130,000 clones, roughly two thirds seen once. The sequenced sample was PBMCs. These receptors all stem from a man aged 25 to 40 in good health and CMV-seropositive.

This clone was found a few times. The chain recombines TRBV6-1 with TRBJ2-1; 7 nucleotides align to TRBD2. Germline loops: CDR1 MNHNS, CDR2 SASEGT. V lost 1 base to trimming and J lost 4 bases; unmatched junction nucleotides: 4. The CDR3 length is 15 residues. CDR3 DNA sequence: TGTGCCAGCAGTGAAGGGCTAGCGGAGTACAATGAGCAGTTCTTC. Its protein is CASSEGLAEYNEQFF.

The chain links TRBV5-4 to TRBJ1-2, with D possibly being TRBD1 (6 bases). The CDR3 has 16 amino acids. Per germline, CDR1 SGHNT and CDR2 YYREEE (reference sequence). The V gene lost 2 bases and the J gene lost 8 bases, with 22 bases spanning the gap. CDR3 bases: TGTGCCAGCAGCTTTGGTTTAGCGCTGGACAGATCCGGCTACACCTTC. It yields the protein CASSFGLALDRSGYTF. Full variable domain (remainder filled in from reference TRBV5-4 and TRBJ1-2): ETGVTQSPTHLIKTRGQQVTLRCSSQSGHNTVSWYQQALGQGPQFIFQYYREEENGRGNFPPRFSGLQFPNYSSELNVNALELDDSALYLCASSFGLALDRSGYTFGSGTRLTVV.

This clone appeared a few times. This chain uses TRBV6-1 with TRBJ2-7; TRBD2 matches 8 bases. Germline lookup yields CDR1 MNHNS and CDR2 SASEGT. The trim removed 1 base at V and 3 bases at J, leaving 5 bases unmatched. CDR3 length: 15 amino acids. The chain's CDR3 is CASSEGTSGVYEQYF. Here the CDR3 DNA reads TGTGCCAGCAGTGAAGGTACTAGCGGAGTCTACGAGCAGTACTTC.

The genes are TRBV7-9 and TRBJ1-2; 7 bases align to TRBD1. This CDR3 region has 14 residues. V shed 5 bases, J shed 8 bases, and the junction held 11 bases outside the gene matches. CDR1 and CDR2 (germline): SEHNR, FQNEAQ (reference sequence). The CDR3 loop is CASSPRQGLRGYTF. In DNA, the CDR3 is TGTGCCAGCAGCCCTAGACAGGGCCTGCGGGGCTACACCTTC.

The chain carries TRBV5-6 and TRBJ2-1, with D perhaps matching TRBD2 (6 bases). The ends were cut back, 0 bases at V and 2 bases at J, with 12 bases in the middle. Per the germline V gene, CDR1 is SGHDT and CDR2 is YYEEEE. CDR3 length: 16 amino acids. The CDR3 DNA sequence: TGTGCCAGCAGCTTGGGCTGGGACTCCGCCTACAATGAGCAGTTCTTC. Protein product: CASSLGWDSAYNEQFF.

This chain uses TRBV29-1 with TRBJ2-7, with 9 bases matching TRBD1. Germline V gene lookup returns CDR1 SQVTM and CDR2 ANQGSEA. This CDR3 has 19 amino acids. The V gene end was trimmed by 1 base and the J gene end by 3 bases; junction bases not matched to a gene: 19. The CDR3 loop reads CSVEVPGQGKVGGVYEQYF. Here the CDR3 DNA reads TGCAGCGTTGAAGTGCCGGGACAGGGTAAGGTTGGCGGGGTCTACGAGCAGTACTTC.

This clone was recorded only once. V and J are TRBV6-6 and TRBJ1-6, with a possible D match to TRBD1 (6 bases). This CDR3 contains 15 residues. CDR1 is MNHNY and CDR2 is SVGAGI in the germline V gene (reference sequence). V gave up 6 bases and J gave up 9 bases, with 18 bases separating them. In nucleotides, the CDR3 is TGTGCCAGCAGAGCCACCGGGACAAGGGGTTCACCCCTCCACTTT. Its translation: CASRATGTRGSPLHF.

The rearrangement uses TRBV11-2 and TRBJ1-4; 7 positions match TRBD1. The germline V gene encodes CDR1 SGHAT and CDR2 FQNNGV. The CDR3 is made up of 16 amino acids. V was clipped by 1 base and J by 8 bases; unmatched bases: 10. CDR3 protein: CASSLVPGTAIEKLFF. DNA for the CDR3: TGTGCCAGCAGCTTAGTACCCGGGACAGCTATAGAAAAACTGTTTTTT.

This chain connects TRBV6-5 to TRBJ2-5; 8 bases line up with TRBD2. Per germline, CDR1 MNHEY and CDR2 SVGAGI. After removal of 6 bases from V and 5 bases from J, the junction contained 5 bases not matched to a gene. The CDR3 has 13 residues. CDR3 region: CASSLAGRETQYF. The CDR3 DNA follows: TGTGCCAGCAGCTTAGCGGGGCGGGAGACCCAGTACTTC.

The chain uses TRBV6-5 and TRBJ2-2; no clear D. The CDR3 is made up of 12 amino acids. Germline assignment: CDR1 MNHEY and CDR2 SVGAGI. Trimming took off 2 bases at V and 5 bases at J, with 3 bases between the two ends. DNA of the CDR3: TGTGCCAGCAGTTACCTGACCGGGGAGCTGTTTTTT. It translates to CASSYLTGELFF.

CDR3 in DNA: TGCGCCAGCAGCCCTGGGACAGCGGACTCTGGAAACACCATATATTTT. Translation gives CASSPGTADSGNTIYF. This sequence joins TRBV5-1 and TRBJ1-3, with 7 bases aligning to TRBD1. V lost 4 bases and J lost 0; bases outside the gene matches: 7. The CDR3 totals 16 residues. Germline V gives CDR1 SGHRS, CDR2 YFSETQ.

The chain has TRBV5-1 and TRBJ1-1; 10 nucleotides match TRBD1. This CDR3 spans 14 amino acids. V gave up 4 bases and J gave up 6 bases; unmatched junction bases: 6. Germline V lookup: CDR1 SGHRS, CDR2 YFSETQ. CDR3 loop: CASSTGQGVSEAFF. CDR3 bases: TGCGCCAGCAGCACCGGACAGGGGGTTTCTGAAGCTTTCTTT.

The rearrangement links TRBV18 to TRBJ2-3; 7 nucleotides align to TRBD1. V lost 8 bases and J lost 4; bases outside the gene matches: 15. This CDR3 contains 16 residues. The germline gives CDR1 KGHSH, CDR2 LQKENI. The CDR3 region has the DNA TGTGCCAGCGCCACGACGACAGGGCATCCCGCAGATACGCAGTATTTT. This sequence encodes CASATTTGHPADTQYF.

The V gene is TRBV28, the J gene TRBJ1-1; TRBD1 agrees at 7 bases. Germline V lookup: CDR1 MDHEN, CDR2 SYDVKM. This CDR3 is 16 amino acids long. The V gene end was trimmed by 4 bases and the J gene end by 6 bases; junction bases not matched to a gene: 14. The CDR3 DNA reads TGTGCCAGCAGTTCCATAACCAGGGGGTATGGCGCTGAAGCTTTCTTT. It specifies CASSSITRGYGAEAFF.

This clone showed up just a few times. The chain has TRBV6-6 and TRBJ1-2; D is possibly TRBD1 (5 bases). In germline, CDR1 is MNHNY, CDR2 SVGAGI (reference sequence). With 2 bases removed from V and 1 base from J, the gap between germline ends came to 5 bases. This CDR3 comprises 13 residues. CDR3 residues: CASSYDSNYGYTF. The CDR3 nucleotides are TGTGCCAGCAGTTACGACAGTAACTATGGCTACACCTTC.

V and J are TRBV19 and TRBJ2-3; 13 nucleotides align to TRBD2. CDR1 and CDR2 (germline): LNHDA, SQIVND (reference sequence). CDR3 length equals 15 residues. Unmatched junction bases numbered 8, after V lost 7 bases and J lost 7 bases. As DNA, the CDR3 is TGTGCCAGTAAACAACTAGCGGGAGGGCCAAATACGCAGTATTTT. Encoded protein: CASKQLAGGPNTQYF. Filled out from reference TRBV19 and TRBJ2-3, the complete variable domain reads DGGITQSPKYLFRKEGQNVTLSCEQNLNHDAMYWYRQDPGQGLRLIYYSQIVNDFQKGDIAEGYSVSREKKESFPLTVTSAQKNPTAFYLCASKQLAGGPNTQYFGPGTRLTVL.